These 9 T cell receptor beta chains share one sample of origin, sequenced in a study of Ad26.COV2.S vaccination and SARS-CoV-2 variants. Assay used: immunoSEQ multiplex PCR; TCRdb lists only in-frame clones, some missing. The table shows 300,000 to 400,000 clones, with 70% to 90% occurring only once. Regarding treatment: over 15 received Ad26.COV2.S at low or high dose, single or two shots; about 5 received placebo; per-sample allocation not given. Sample collection was performed on day 63 after the first vaccine or placebo injection. Sample: peripheral blood, taken in a trial of Ad26.COV2.S vaccine versus placebo. These receptors were obtained from a person aged 18-60 years who received the Ad26.COV2.S COVID-19 vaccine or a placebo.

Notes on this clone: A read error may be the cause here, since a much bigger clone is one base away. This chain uses TRBV7-6 with TRBJ2-3, with a weak D call TRBD1 (5 bases). The CDR3 is 12 residues long. V was trimmed by 1 base and J by 6 bases, leaving 5 bases between them. Per germline, CDR1 SGHVS and CDR2 FNYEAQ. The CDR3 nucleotides read TGTGCCAGCAGCTTAGAGGGGGATACGCAGTATTTT. The encoded protein is CASSLEGDTQYF. The full variable domain, completed using reference TRBV7-6 and TRBJ2-3, is GAGVSQSPRYKVTKRGQDVALRCDPISGHVSLYWYRQALGQGPEFLTYFNYEAQQDKSGLPNDRFSAERPEGSISTLTIQRTEQRDSAMYRCASSLEGDTQYFGPGTRLTVL.

J is TRBJ1-1 and V is TRBV2, with D possibly matching TRBD1 (5 bases). From germline, CDR1 is SNHLY and CDR2 FYNNEI. The V gene lost 6 bases and the J gene lost 3 bases, with 14 bases spanning the gap. This CDR3 contains 14 residues. For the CDR3, the DNA is TGTGCCAGCAGCCTGGGACGGACCTACACTGAAGCTTTCTTT. This sequence encodes CASSLGRTYTEAFF.

The V and J genes are TRBV5-1 and TRBJ1-3; 9 bases are a match to TRBD1. V gave up 0 bases and J gave up 1 base; unmatched junction bases: 11. The CDR3 consists of 19 residues. From germline, CDR1 is SGHRS and CDR2 YFSETQ. The CDR3 coding sequence is TGCGCCAGCAGCTTGGTTTTAGTGGGACAGGGCGATTCTGGAAACACCATATATTTT. Residues: CASSLVLVGQGDSGNTIYF.

The rearrangement uses TRBV9 and TRBJ2-4, with 14 bases matching TRBD2. Germline-derived CDR1 and CDR2 are SGDLS and YYNGEE. The CDR3 loop spans 17 amino acids. V lost 0 bases and J lost 4; bases outside the gene matches: 3. In nucleotides, the CDR3 is TGTGCCAGCAGCGTAGAGGGACTAGCGGGAGATAAAAACATTCAGTACTTC. This translates into CASSVEGLAGDKNIQYF.

This chain joins TRBV7-9 and TRBJ2-1; perhaps TRBD2 as D (5 bases). The CDR3 extends over 13 amino acids. V lost 10 bases and J lost 2, with 12 bases in between. The germline gives CDR1 SEHNR, CDR2 FQNEAQ (reference sequence). CDR3 sequence: CATTYGAYNEQFF. For the CDR3, the DNA is TGTGCCACTACCTACGGGGCCTACAATGAGCAGTTCTTC.

This rearrangement joins TRBV6-2 or TRBV6-3 to TRBJ2-7; D may be TRBD1 (6 bases). V gave up 0 bases and J gave up 0 bases, with 15 bases separating them. Germline CDR1 and CDR2: MNHEY and SVGEGT. The CDR3 sequence is 17 residues long. The CDR3 nucleotides read TGTGCCAGCAGTTACTCGGGGGCAGGTTCCTCCTCCTACGAGCAGTACTTC. Protein product: CASSYSGAGSSSYEQYF.

J is TRBJ1-2 and V is TRBV7-9, with D maybe TRBD1 (5 bases). Trimming pared 5 bases from V and 0 bases from J, leaving 10 bases between. This CDR3 comprises 14 residues. CDR1 and CDR2 (germline): SEHNR, FQNEAQ (reference sequence). CDR3: CASSHDRANYGYTF. CDR3 nucleotides: TGTGCCAGCAGCCACGACAGAGCTAACTATGGCTACACCTTC.

The chain carries TRBV6-2 or TRBV6-3 and TRBJ1-5; D is unresolved. Per the germline V gene, CDR1 is MNHEY and CDR2 is SVGEGT. V dropped 6 bases and J dropped 6 bases, with 18 bases sitting between them. The CDR3 is made up of 15 amino acids. The CDR3 reads CASSSPRGISQPQHF. The CDR3 DNA reads as TGTGCCAGCAGCTCCCCTCGAGGTATCAGTCAGCCCCAGCATTTT.

V is TRBV3-1 (or the pseudogene TRBV3-2) and J is TRBJ1-6; D unclear. This CDR3 is built from 17 residues. With 0 bases removed from V and 0 bases from J, the gap between germline ends came to 9 bases. CDR1 is LGHDT, CDR2 YNNKEL, per germline (reference sequence). The DNA of the CDR3 is TGTGCCAGCAGCCAAGAGTACGGGGACTCCTATAATTCACCCCTCCACTTT. As protein: CASSQEYGDSYNSPLHF.